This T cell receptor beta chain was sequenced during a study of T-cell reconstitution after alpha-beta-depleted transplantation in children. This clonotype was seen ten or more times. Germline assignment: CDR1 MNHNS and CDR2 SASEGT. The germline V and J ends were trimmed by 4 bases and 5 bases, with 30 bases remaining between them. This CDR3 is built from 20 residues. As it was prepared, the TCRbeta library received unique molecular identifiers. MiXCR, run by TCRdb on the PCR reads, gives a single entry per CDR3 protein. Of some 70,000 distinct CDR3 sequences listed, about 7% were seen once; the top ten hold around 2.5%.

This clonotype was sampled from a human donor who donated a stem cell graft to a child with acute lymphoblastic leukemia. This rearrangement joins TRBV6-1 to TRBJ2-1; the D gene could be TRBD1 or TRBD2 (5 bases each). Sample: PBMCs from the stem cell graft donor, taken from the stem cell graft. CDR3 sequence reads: CASSAKRDPQLPATHNEQFF. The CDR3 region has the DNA TGTGCCAGCAGTGCTAAACGGGACCCCCAACTACCAGCAACCCACAATGAGCAGTTCTTC.